The entry that follows covers one T cell receptor (beta chain) sequence. There is no known antigen for this receptor. No per-base quality is available; no much larger clone lies one base away. The sample comes from a study of radiotherapy plus CTLA-4 blockade in lung cancer (dated by TCRdb to between 2017 and 2018). In terms of the full investigation: Among enrolled patients, 15% to 20% had an objective response and 25% to 35% reached disease control. The paper as a whole reports these results and caveats: After treatment with radiotherapy and ipilimumab, TCR clones that came from tumors expanded in the peripheral blood. Increased serum interferon-beta after radiation, together with early dynamic changes in blood T cell clones, were reported to be the strongest predictors of response.

The CDR3, from cysteine to phenylalanine, totals 14 residues. CDR3 DNA is the only sequence kept; it has 42 bases, read in frame from the first base. Based on the germline V gene, the CDR1 and CDR2 sequences are ENHRY and SYGVKD. Relative to germline, V is missing 7 bases and J is missing 1 base, with 7 bases of the junction outside any gene match. The study tested focal radiation therapy combined with CTLA-4 blockade (ipilimumab) in patients with chemo-refractory metastatic non-small-cell lung cancer. The library was prepared using the immunoSEQ multiplex PCR assay. The source is immuneACCESS, and TCRdb retained only in-frame sequences with V and J called. Part of the clones is not carried over; for the studies checked, unresolved V genes explain less than half of this, and the remainder is unexplained. In all, the sample holds roughly 110,000 clones, and roughly 84% of those were seen once. The ten most abundant clones make up 2% to 3% of the sample.

This chain joins TRBV10-3 to TRBJ2-7; TRBD1 agrees with 7 junctional bases. Sequencing was performed on peripheral blood, taken from a patient treated with radiotherapy plus ipilimumab. This TCR came from a human donor with non-small cell lung cancer that progressed on radiotherapy plus ipilimumab. Some clones in this sample may be carry-over from other donors' samples. The CDR3 region has the sequence CAITDRDRSYEQYF. In nucleotides, the sequence is TGTGCCATCACTGACCGGGACAGATCCTACGAGCAGTACTTC.